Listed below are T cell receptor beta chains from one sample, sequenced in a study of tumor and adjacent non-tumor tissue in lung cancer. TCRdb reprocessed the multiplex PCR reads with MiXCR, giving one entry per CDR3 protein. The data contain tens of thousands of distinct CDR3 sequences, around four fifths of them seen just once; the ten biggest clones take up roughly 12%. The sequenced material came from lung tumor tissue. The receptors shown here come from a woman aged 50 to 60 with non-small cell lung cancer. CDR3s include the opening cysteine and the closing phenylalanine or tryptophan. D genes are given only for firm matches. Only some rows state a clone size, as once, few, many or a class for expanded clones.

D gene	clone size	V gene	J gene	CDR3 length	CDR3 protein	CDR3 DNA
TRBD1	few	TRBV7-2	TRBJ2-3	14	CASSLDQGADTQYF	TGTGCCAGCAGCTTAGACCAGGGGGCAGATACGCAGTATTTT
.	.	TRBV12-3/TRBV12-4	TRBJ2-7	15	CAWRGTGSSAYEQYF	TGTGCCTGGAGGGGCACCGGGAGTTCGGCTTACGAGCAGTACTTC
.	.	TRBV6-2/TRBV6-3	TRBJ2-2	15	CASSHGGTITGELFF	TGTGCCAGTTCCCATGGGGGGACCATTACGGGGGAGCTGTTTTTT
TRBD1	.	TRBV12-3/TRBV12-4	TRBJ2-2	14	CASSLDKNTGELCF	TGTGCCAGCAGTTTGGACAAAAACACAGGGGAGCTGTGTTTT
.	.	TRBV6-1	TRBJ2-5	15	CASIVAMGRQETQYF	TGTGCCAGCATTGTAGCGATGGGACGGCAAGAGACCCAGTACTTC
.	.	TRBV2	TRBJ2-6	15	CASTRVLSGANVLTF	TGTGCCAGCACTCGGGTCCTCTCTGGGGCCAACGTCCTGACTTTC
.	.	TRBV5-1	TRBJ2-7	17	CASSPVGLRVRDYEQYF	TGTGCCAGCAGCCCGGTTGGACTAAGGGTTCGGGACTACGAGCAGTACTTC
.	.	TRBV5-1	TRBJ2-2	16	CASSLAQEANTGELFF	TGCGCTAGCAGCTTGGCGCAGGAGGCGAACACCGGGGAGCTGTTTTTT
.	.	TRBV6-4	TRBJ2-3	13	CASSYTSTNTQYF	TGTGCCAGCAGTTACACGAGCACAAATACGCAGTATTTT
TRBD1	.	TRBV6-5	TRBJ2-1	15	CASSYTELGGGEQFF	TGTGCTAGCAGTTATACGGAACTAGGGGGCGGTGAGCAGTTCTTC
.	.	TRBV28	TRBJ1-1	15	CACSLWNREGIGTFF	TGTGCCTGCAGTTTATGGAACAGGGAAGGTATTGGAACTTTCTTT
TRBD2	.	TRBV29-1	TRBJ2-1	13	CSVEAGVNNKQFF	TGCAGCGTTGAGGCGGGAGTGAACAATAAGCAGTTCTTC
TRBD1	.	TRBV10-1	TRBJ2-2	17	CASRDTRDRVGTGELFF	TGCGCCAGCCGTGATACCCGGGACAGGGTGGGCACCGGGGAGCTGTTTTTT
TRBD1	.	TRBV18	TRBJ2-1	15	CANSPRDRDSNEQFF	TGTGCCAACTCCCCCCGGGACAGGGACTCCAATGAGCAGTTCTTC
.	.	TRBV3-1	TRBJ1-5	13	CASSLQSNQPQHF	TGTGCCAGCAGTCTACAAAGCAATCAGCCCCAGCATTTT
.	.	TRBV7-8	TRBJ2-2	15	CASASRTLGTRELFF	TGTGCCAGCGCATCCAGGACATTAGGCACCCGGGAGCTGTTTTTT
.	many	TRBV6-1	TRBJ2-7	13	CASRPPSSYEQYF	TGTGCCAGCAGGCCTCCGAGCTCCTACGAGCAGTACTTC
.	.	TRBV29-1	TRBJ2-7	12	CNVEAQCYEQYF	TGCAACGTGGAGGCGCAGTGCTACGAGCAGTATTTC
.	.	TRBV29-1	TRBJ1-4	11	CSVNEYEKLFF	TGTAGCGTCAATGAGTATGAAAAACTGTTTTTT
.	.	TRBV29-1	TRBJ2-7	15	CSALRTIGMDYEQYF	TGTAGCGCCCTTCGGACTATCGGGATGGACTACGAGCAGTACTTC
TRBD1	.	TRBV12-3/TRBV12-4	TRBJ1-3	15	CASTKDRGAVNTIYF	TGTGCCAGTACCAAGGACAGGGGTGCTGTAAACACCATATATTTT
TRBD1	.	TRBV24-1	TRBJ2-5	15	CATTSAQGAGETQYF	TGTGCCACCACTTCCGCACAGGGGGCGGGAGAGACCCAGTACTTC
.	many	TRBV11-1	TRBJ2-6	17	CASSLVVADSGANVLTF	TGTGCCAGCAGCTTAGTAGTGGCGGACTCTGGGGCCAACGTCCTGACTTTC
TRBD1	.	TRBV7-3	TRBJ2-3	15	CASSLQGQGTDTQYF	TGTGCCAGCAGCTTACAGGGACAGGGCACAGATACGCAGTATTTT
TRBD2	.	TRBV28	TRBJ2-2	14	CASVGREGGGEMFF	TGTGCTAGCGTCGGTAGGGAGGGTGGCGGGGAGATGTTTTTT
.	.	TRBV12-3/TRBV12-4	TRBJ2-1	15	CASGLFGAIDNELFF	TGTGCCAGCGGTTTATTTGGGGCCATCGACAATGAGCTGTTCTTC
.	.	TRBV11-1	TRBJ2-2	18	CASSVVISRSYHTGELFF	TGTGCCAGTAGTGTAGTTATCAGCAGGAGTTACCACACCGGGGAGCTGTTTTTT
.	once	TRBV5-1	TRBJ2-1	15	CASSSLAPQNNEHFF	TGCGCCAGCAGCAGTCTGGCGCCGCAGAACAATGAGCACTTCTTC
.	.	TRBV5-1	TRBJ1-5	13	CPSSIEGLQPQHF	TGTCCCAGCAGCATAGAAGGGTTACAGCCCCAGCATTTT
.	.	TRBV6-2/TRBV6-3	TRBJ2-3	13	CASVYAEPDTQYF	TGTGCCAGCGTTTACGCCGAACCAGATACGCAGTATTTT
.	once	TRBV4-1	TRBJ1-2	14	CTSSRPTANYGYTF	TGTACCAGCAGCCGACCGACAGCTAACTATGGCTACACCTTC
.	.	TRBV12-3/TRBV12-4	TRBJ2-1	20	CASRFQGGFESSGDYNEQFF	TGTGCCAGCAGATTCCAAGGGGGCTTTGAGTCTAGCGGAGATTACAATGAGCAGTTCTTC
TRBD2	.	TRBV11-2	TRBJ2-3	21	CASTSVVRAWTSGRSTDTQYF	TGTGCCAGCACTTCTGTAGTTCGGGCCTGGACTAGCGGGAGGAGCACAGATACACAGTATTTT
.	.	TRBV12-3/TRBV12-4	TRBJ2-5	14	CANSLFGLQETQYF	TGTGCCAACAGTTTATTCGGTTTGCAAGAGACCCAGTATTTC
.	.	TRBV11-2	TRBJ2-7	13	CAGPRHVSYERYF	TGTGCCGGACCTCGACACGTTTCCTACGAGCGGTACTTC
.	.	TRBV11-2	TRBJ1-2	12	CASSSDSHGYIF	TGTGCCAGTAGCTCAGACTCCCATGGCTACATCTTC
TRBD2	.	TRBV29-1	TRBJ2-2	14	CSGGGLTNTGELFF	TGCAGCGGTGGGGGACTAACGAACACCGGGGAGCTGTTCTTT
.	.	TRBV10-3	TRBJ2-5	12	CAIGPGRKSQYF	TGTGCCATCGGGCCAGGACGAAAGAGCCAGTACTTC
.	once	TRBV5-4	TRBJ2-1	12	CAISSTDNEHFF	TGTGCCATCAGCTCGACGGACAATGAGCACTTCTTC
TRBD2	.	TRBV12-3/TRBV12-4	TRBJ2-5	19	CASSREHGTSGSRVEIQYF	TGTGCCAGCAGTCGTGAGCACGGGACTAGCGGCTCCAGGGTGGAGATCCAGTACTTC
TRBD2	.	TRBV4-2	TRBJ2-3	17	CVSSQHFTSGRMDTQYF	TGTGTCAGCAGCCAACATTTTACTAGCGGGAGGATGGATACGCAGTATTTC